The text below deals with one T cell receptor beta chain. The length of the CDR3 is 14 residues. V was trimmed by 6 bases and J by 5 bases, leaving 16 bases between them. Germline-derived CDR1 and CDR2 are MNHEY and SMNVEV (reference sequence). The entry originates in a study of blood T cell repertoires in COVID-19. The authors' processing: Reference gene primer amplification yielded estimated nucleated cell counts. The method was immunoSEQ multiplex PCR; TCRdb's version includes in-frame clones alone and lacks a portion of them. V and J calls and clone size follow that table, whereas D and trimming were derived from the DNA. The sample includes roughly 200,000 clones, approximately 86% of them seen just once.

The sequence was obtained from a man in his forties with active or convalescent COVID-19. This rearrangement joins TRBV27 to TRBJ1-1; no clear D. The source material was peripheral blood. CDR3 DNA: TGTGCCAGCAGGGAAGGCACTACGCTAACTGAAGCTTTCTTT. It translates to CASREGTTLTEAFF.